Listed below are T cell receptor beta chains from one sample, sequenced in a study of blood T cell repertoires in COVID-19. Data came from immunoSEQ multiplex PCR; TCRdb stores just in-frame clones and leaves some out. In the table there are approximately 300,000 clones, 85% of which are singletons. The source material was PBMCs or T cells enriched from blood (not recorded which). These receptors all stem from a woman aged 30 to 39 who had been exposed to COVID-19. Each CDR3 is given with its conserved first and last residue. The D gene is left open where the match is weak. Size tells how often a clone was seen (once, few, many) or the class of an expanded clone, and some rows leave it out.

v_call,j_call,clone_size,d_call,cdr3_nt,cdr3_aa
TRBV28,TRBJ2-1,-,-,TGTGCCAGCAGTTTTAGGAGAAACAATGAGCAGTTCTTC,CASSFRRNNEQFF
TRBV7-8,TRBJ2-5,-,-,TGTGCCAGCAGCTTGGGTACGCAGGGCGGACAAGAGACCCAGTACTTC,CASSLGTQGGQETQYF
TRBV28,TRBJ1-3,few,-,TGTGCCAGCAGTTTATGGGCCGGGAACTCTGGAAACACCATATATTTT,CASSLWAGNSGNTIYF
TRBV7-2,TRBJ2-3,-,-,TGTGCCAGCAGCTTAGAGTTTGGCTTCACAGATACGCAGTATTTT,CASSLEFGFTDTQYF
TRBV5-1,TRBJ2-1,once,-,TGCGCCAGCAGCTTATCTTTTCCCGGGAGCTCCTACAATGAGCAGTTCTTC,CASSLSFPGSSYNEQFF
TRBV30,TRBJ1-2,-,-,TGTGCCTGGAGCGACAGGAACTATGGCTACACCTTC,CAWSDRNYGYTF
TRBV7-2,TRBJ2-7,-,-,TGTGCCAGCAGCTTAGCGTCGCGGGAGCAGTACTTC,CASSLASREQYF
TRBV5-5,TRBJ1-2,-,TRBD1,TGTGCCAGCAGCAGACCAGCAGGGGGCTCCCATGGCTACACCTTC,CASSRPAGGSHGYTF
TRBV5-1,TRBJ2-3,-,-,TGCGCCAGCAGCTTGACCGGCGGAAGTAGAACAGATACGCAGTATTTT,CASSLTGGSRTDTQYF
TRBV19,TRBJ2-1,-,-,TGTGCCACCAAGAATACAGGGTTCCCCCGACAGAATGAGCAGTTCTTC,CATKNTGFPRQNEQFF
TRBV18,TRBJ1-1,-,TRBD1,TGTGCCAGCTCAACAGGGGACAGGGTTTTTGCTGAAGCTTTCTTT,CASSTGDRVFAEAFF
TRBV15,TRBJ1-2,-,TRBD1,TGTGCCACCAGCAGAGATAAAGGGGGACAGGGAGTCGGCTACACCTTC,CATSRDKGGQGVGYTF
TRBV28,TRBJ1-5,-,TRBD1,TGTGCCAGCAGTTCAGGACAGGGCAATCAGCCCCAGCATTTT,CASSSGQGNQPQHF
TRBV7-3,TRBJ2-3,-,-,TGTGCCAGCAGCCCCGGACTTGACACAGATACGCAGTATTTT,CASSPGLDTDTQYF
TRBV19,TRBJ2-1,-,TRBD1,TGTGCCAGTAGTGCCCGGACAGGTAATACCTACAATGAGCAGTTCTTC,CASSARTGNTYNEQFF
TRBV14,TRBJ1-4,-,-,TGTGCCAGCAGTTTCGGGAGGGGGGGCAATGAAAAACTGTTTTTT,CASSFGRGGNEKLFF
TRBV30,TRBJ2-1,-,TRBD1,TGTGCCCACGACAGGGGGCGAGTCTATGAGCAGTTCTTC,CAHDRGRVYEQFF
TRBV9,TRBJ2-3,-,-,TGTGCCAGCAGCGTAGGCGCCCAGGCGAATGCAGATACGCAGTATTTT,CASSVGAQANADTQYF
TRBV4-2,TRBJ2-2,few,TRBD2,TGTGCCAGCAGCCAAGAAGTTCGGGCTAGCGGAAACACCGGGGAGCTGTTTTTT,CASSQEVRASGNTGELFF
TRBV2,TRBJ2-3,once,TRBD2,TGTGCCAGGACCCGAGCTAGCGGGAAGACAGATACGCAGTATTTT,CARTRASGKTDTQYF
TRBV27,TRBJ1-4,once,TRBD1,TGTGCCAGCAGTGAAAACCAGGGGGTGGATGAAAAACTGTTTTTT,CASSENQGVDEKLFF
TRBV7-3,TRBJ2-1,-,TRBD1,TGTGCCAGCAGCCGGACAGGGAGCTCCTACAATGAGCAGTTCTTC,CASSRTGSSYNEQFF
TRBV2,TRBJ1-2,-,TRBD1,TGTGCCAGCAGTGAGACAGGGCGGAACTATGGCTACACCTTC,CASSETGRNYGYTF
TRBV4-1,TRBJ1-2,-,-,TGCGCCAGCAGCCAAGATCCCCCGACAGTGAGCTATGGCTACACCTTC,CASSQDPPTVSYGYTF
TRBV20-1,TRBJ2-7,-,TRBD2,TGCAGTGCTAGTAGGCCTAGCGGAAGGGACGAGCAGTACTTC,CSASRPSGRDEQYF
TRBV11-1,TRBJ1-2,-,TRBD1,TGTGCCAGCAGCCTCGGGACAGACGGCTACACCTTC,CASSLGTDGYTF
TRBV29-1,TRBJ2-7,-,TRBD1,TGCAGCGTTGATCGGACAGGCTACGAGCAGTACTTC,CSVDRTGYEQYF
TRBV30,TRBJ1-2,-,TRBD1,TGTGCCTGGGACAGGGGGAACTATGGCTACACCTTC,CAWDRGNYGYTF
TRBV28,TRBJ1-5,-,-,TGTGCCAGCAGTTTATGGGTGGGGGGTGATCAGCCCCAGCATTTT,CASSLWVGGDQPQHF
TRBV18,TRBJ1-4,-,TRBD1,TGTGCCAGCTCACCAGGACAGGGGCTGGAAAAACTGTTTTTT,CASSPGQGLEKLFF
TRBV9,TRBJ2-3,-,-,TGTGCCAGCAGCGGGGCTGGAACAACAGATACGCAGTATTTT,CASSGAGTTDTQYF
TRBV2,TRBJ2-7,-,-,TGTGCCAGCAGATTACAGGGAATCGTGGGCGAGCAGTACTTC,CASRLQGIVGEQYF
TRBV6-5,TRBJ1-5,-,-,TGTGCCAGCCTCCCTCTTGTGGGGCACAATCAGCCCCAGCATTTT,CASLPLVGHNQPQHF
TRBV7-9,TRBJ1-5,-,-,TGTGCCAGCAGCTTAGGAGGCTCTCAGCCCCAGCATTTT,CASSLGGSQPQHF
TRBV28,TRBJ1-1,-,TRBD1,TGTGCCAGCAGTCCGAGGGACAGGGGGCTTGTAGGCACTGAAGCTTTCTTT,CASSPRDRGLVGTEAFF
TRBV5-8,TRBJ1-3,-,TRBD1,TGTGCCAACCCGGACAGGGAAGGAATAGGGGCCGGAAACACCATATATTTT,CANPDREGIGAGNTIYF
TRBV7-6,TRBJ1-5,-,-,TGTGCCAGCAGCCAGGGGCCCCGAGGAAATCAGCCCCAGCATTTT,CASSQGPRGNQPQHF
TRBV4-1,TRBJ2-7,-,-,TGCGCCAGCAGCCCCTCTGCCGGGAGCTCCTACGAGCAGTACTTC,CASSPSAGSSYEQYF
TRBV2,TRBJ2-2,-,TRBD2,TGTGCCAGCAAGCGACTAGCGGGAGACGTCGGGGAGCTGTTTTTT,CASKRLAGDVGELFF
TRBV9,TRBJ2-1,-,-,TGTGCCAGCAGCGTAGCGGGAGTCGACTACAATGAGCAGTTCTTC,CASSVAGVDYNEQFF
TRBV28,TRBJ2-7,-,TRBD1,TGTGCCAGCAGTTCCCCAGGGGGCAGAGCCTACGAGCAGTACTTC,CASSSPGGRAYEQYF
TRBV29-1,TRBJ2-7,-,TRBD2,TGCAGCGGAAGGAGCGGGGGACCTAGCTCCTACGAGCAGTACTTC,CSGRSGGPSSYEQYF
TRBV19,TRBJ1-1,-,-,TGTGCCAGTAGTCTCCTTGACAGACTTGAAGCTTTCTTT,CASSLLDRLEAFF
TRBV30,TRBJ1-1,few,-,TGTGCCTGGAGTGTAGCGGCTGAAGCTTTCTTT,CAWSVAAEAFF
TRBV7-3,TRBJ2-7,-,TRBD1,TGTGCCAGCAGCTTTCGGGCCCCGGGACAGCCCAAGGAGCAGTACTTC,CASSFRAPGQPKEQYF
TRBV21-1,TRBJ2-7,-,-,TGTGCCAGCAGCGCGAGGGGCGGGACAGGTTCCTACGAGCAGTACTTC,CASSARGGTGSYEQYF
TRBV19,TRBJ2-7,-,TRBD1,TGTGCCAGTAGTATAGAAGTGACAGGGGATTACGAGCAGTACTTC,CASSIEVTGDYEQYF
TRBV7-2,TRBJ2-7,-,-,TGTGCCAGCAGCTCGGGACTTTCCTACGAGCAGTACTTC,CASSSGLSYEQYF
TRBV25-1,TRBJ1-2,-,-,TGTGCCAGCAGTGCCCCTTACGGTGGCTACACCTTC,CASSAPYGGYTF
TRBV9,TRBJ2-3,-,-,TGTGCCAGCAGCGACCGGAGGGGGCGGATTGGGACAGATACGCAGTATTTT,CASSDRRGRIGTDTQYF
TRBV27,TRBJ2-7,once,-,TGTGCCAGCAGTACCAGCCGGGGGTGGGAGCAGTACTTC,CASSTSRGWEQYF